This TCR beta chain was captured by sequencing in a study of blood T cell repertoires in COVID-19. How the authors handled the data: Reference gene primer amplification gave estimated nucleated cell counts. Sequencing used immunoSEQ multiplex PCR; TCRdb keeps in-frame clones, though not all of them. V and J calls and clone size are those listed in that table; D and trimming were worked out from the DNA. The data hold roughly 150,000 clones, with 70% to 90% observed a single time. This clone was seen just once. Germline assignment: CDR1 SGHRS and CDR2 YFSETQ. The junction had 9 bases not matched to a gene; V was cut back by 5 bases and J by 5 bases. This CDR3 is built from 14 residues.

This chain joins TRBV5-1 and TRBJ2-5, with TRBD2 matching over 7 bases. The TCR was taken from a human donor in a cohort sampled during active COVID-19. Specimen: peripheral blood. CDR3 protein: CASRLPQGGETQYF. CDR3 bases: TGCGCCAGCAGGCTCCCTCAGGGAGGGGAGACCCAGTACTTC.